This TCR beta chain was documented in a study of spatial heterogeneity in lung cancer. Study context: Two to three years after resection was the median timing of the follow-up PBMC samples, which were sequenced when available. Consistently, beta-chain sequences turned up in larger numbers than alpha-chain sequences did.

Sample time point: blood at routine non-recurrence follow-up after resection. In each case, whole RNA from tumor, nontumor lung or frozen PBMC was sequenced unsorted. Regarding this clonotype: Its antigen is undetermined.

Study findings and constraints: Ubiquitous, expanded tumor-derived TCRs were more frequently observed in blood at resection than at follow-up.

CDR1 is LNHNV, CDR2 YYDKDF, per germline (reference sequence). Trimming cost V 0 bases and J 5 bases, with 10 bases left between them. This CDR3 contains 14 residues. TCRdb reprocessed the 5' RACE reads via MiXCR and lists one record per CDR3 protein. The sample has around 15,000 distinct CDR3 sequences, 19% seen once. The sample was PBMCs, taken at follow-up. J is TRBJ1-1 and V is TRBV15; D may be TRBD1 (6 bases). This clonotype was sampled from a male donor with early-stage non-small cell lung cancer. The CDR3 loop reads CATSRDPGVTEAFF. In nucleotides, the CDR3 is TGTGCCACCAGCAGAGACCCAGGGGTGACTGAAGCTTTCTTT.